This T cell receptor (beta chain) comes out of a study of T cells in Graves' hyperthyroidism and ophthalmopathy. Study overall: Before treatment of any kind, peripheral blood was taken at initial diagnosis.

Every diagnosis used clinical symptoms, serum thyroxine and TRAb, thyroid ultrasound and orbital computed tomography. The V and J ends lost 0 bases and 4 bases respectively, with 3 bases between them. The CDR3 consists of 13 residues. Germline V CDR1 and CDR2: SGHAT, FQNNGV. Regions amplified from RNA transcripts were the TCR beta CDR3 regions. Carried out on the TCR CDR3, a first-round RT-PCR used the HTBI primer set. MiXCR, run by TCRdb on the multiplex PCR reads, gives a single entry per CDR3 protein. Found here are about 330,000 distinct CDR3 sequences, approximately 15% of them singletons; the top ten hold 34%. Details on this clonotype: Its target is unknown.

Study findings and constraints: Most thyroid clonotypes expanded above 0.001 were also detected in blood.

This sequence joins TRBV11-2 and TRBJ2-2; the D is unclear. The origin of this receptor is a woman between 35 and 50 years old with Graves' ophthalmopathy. Sequencing used blood. The CDR3 here is CASSLEITGELFF. In DNA, the CDR3 is TGTGCCAGCAGCTTAGAAATCACCGGGGAGCTGTTTTTT.